The following is a T cell receptor beta chain sequence with its context. This CDR3 is 14 amino acids long. Germline V lookup: CDR1 SGHAT, CDR2 FQNNGV. The germline V and J ends were trimmed by 0 bases and 7 bases, with 13 bases remaining between them. How the authors handled the data: Using reference gene primer amplification, nucleated cell counts were estimated. Libraries were prepared by immunoSEQ multiplex PCR; TCRdb keeps only in-frame clonotypes and omits some of them. That table gives V, J and clone size, and the DNA gave D and trimming. The sample lists 290,000 or so clones, 90% to 95% occurring once. The sample belongs to a study of blood T cell repertoires in COVID-19. Study-wide context: Sample material is recorded as cDNA or gDNA derived from T cells, B-cell-depleted T cells, or PBMCs.

J is TRBJ2-7 and V is TRBV11-2; D is perhaps TRBD1 (5 bases). The receptor comes from a woman under 40 with COVID-19, enrolled during active disease. Sequenced material: peripheral blood. The CDR3 nucleotides read TGTGCCAGCAGCTTAGAGGCTGCAGGGATGGAGCAGTACTTC. Its translation: CASSLEAAGMEQYF.